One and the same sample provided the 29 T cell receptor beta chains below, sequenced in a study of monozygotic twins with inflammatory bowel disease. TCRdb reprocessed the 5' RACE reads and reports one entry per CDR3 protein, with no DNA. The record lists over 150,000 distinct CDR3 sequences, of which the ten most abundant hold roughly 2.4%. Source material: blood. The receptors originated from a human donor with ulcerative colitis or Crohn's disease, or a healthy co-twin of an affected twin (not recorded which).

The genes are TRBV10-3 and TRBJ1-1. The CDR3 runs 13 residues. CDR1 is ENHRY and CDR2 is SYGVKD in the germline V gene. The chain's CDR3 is CATLVGPGTEAFF.

The chain's CDR3 is CASSPGLLMNTEAFF. V usage is TRBV5-1 and J usage is TRBJ1-1. This CDR3 contains 15 residues. Germline V lookup: CDR1 SGHRS, CDR2 YFSETQ. Looking up the rest from reference TRBV5-1 and TRBJ1-1 gives the full variable domain: KAGVTQTPRYLIKTRGQQVTLSCSPISGHRSVSWYQQTPGQGLQFLFEYFSETQRNKGNFPGRFSGRQFSNSRSEMNVSTLELGDSALYLCASSPGLLMNTEAFFGQGTRLTVV.

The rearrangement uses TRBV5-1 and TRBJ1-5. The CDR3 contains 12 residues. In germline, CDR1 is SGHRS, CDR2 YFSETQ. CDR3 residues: CARNISNRPQHF. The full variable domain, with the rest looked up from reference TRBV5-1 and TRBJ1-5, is KAGVTQTPRYLIKTRGQQVTLSCSPISGHRSVSWYQQTPGQGLQFLFEYFSETQRNKGNFPGRFSGRQFSNSRSEMNVSTLELGDSALYLCARNISNRPQHFGDGTRLSIL.

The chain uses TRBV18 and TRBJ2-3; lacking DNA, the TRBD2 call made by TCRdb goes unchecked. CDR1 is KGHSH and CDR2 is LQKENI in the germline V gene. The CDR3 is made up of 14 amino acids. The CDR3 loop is CASSPGLGTDTQYF.

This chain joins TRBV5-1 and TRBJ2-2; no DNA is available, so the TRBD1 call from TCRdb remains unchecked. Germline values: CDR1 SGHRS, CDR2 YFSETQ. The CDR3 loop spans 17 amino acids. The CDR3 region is CASTPAAAGADTGELFF.

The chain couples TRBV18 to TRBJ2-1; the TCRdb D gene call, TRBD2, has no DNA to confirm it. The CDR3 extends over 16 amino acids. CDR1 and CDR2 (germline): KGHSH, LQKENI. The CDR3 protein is CASSRLGTSGNNEQFF.

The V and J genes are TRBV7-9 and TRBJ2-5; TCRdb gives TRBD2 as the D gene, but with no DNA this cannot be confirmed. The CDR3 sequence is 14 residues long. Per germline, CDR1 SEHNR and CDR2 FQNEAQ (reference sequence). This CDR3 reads CASRAGLAQETQYF.

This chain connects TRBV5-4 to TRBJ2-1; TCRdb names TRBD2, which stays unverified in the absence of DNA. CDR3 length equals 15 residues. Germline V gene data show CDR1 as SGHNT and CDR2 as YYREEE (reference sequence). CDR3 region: CASSTRTSGHNEQFF.

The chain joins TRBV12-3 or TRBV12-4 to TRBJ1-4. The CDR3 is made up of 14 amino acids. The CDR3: CASSLLDDGEKLFF.

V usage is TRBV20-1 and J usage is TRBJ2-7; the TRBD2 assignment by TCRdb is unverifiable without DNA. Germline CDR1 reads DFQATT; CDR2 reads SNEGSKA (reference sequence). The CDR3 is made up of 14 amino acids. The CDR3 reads CSANQAGGSNEQYF.

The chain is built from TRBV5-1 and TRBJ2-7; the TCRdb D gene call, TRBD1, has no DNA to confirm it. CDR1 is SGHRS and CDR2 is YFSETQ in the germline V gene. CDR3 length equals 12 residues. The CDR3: CASSEGDYEQYF.

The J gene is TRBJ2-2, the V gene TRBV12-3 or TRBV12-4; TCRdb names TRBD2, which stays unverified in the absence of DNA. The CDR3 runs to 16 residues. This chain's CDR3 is CASTRLAGGRTGELFF.

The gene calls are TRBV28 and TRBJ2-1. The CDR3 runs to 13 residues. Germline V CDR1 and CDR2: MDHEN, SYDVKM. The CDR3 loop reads CASSLWGYNEQFF.

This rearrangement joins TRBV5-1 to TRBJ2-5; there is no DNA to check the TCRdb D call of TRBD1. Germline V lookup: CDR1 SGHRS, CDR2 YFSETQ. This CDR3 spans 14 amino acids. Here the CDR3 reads CASSFRGEKETQYF.

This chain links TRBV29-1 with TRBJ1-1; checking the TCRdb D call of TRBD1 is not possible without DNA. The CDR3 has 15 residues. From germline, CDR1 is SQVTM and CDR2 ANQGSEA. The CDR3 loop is CSVGSGWAMNTEAFF.

CDR3 region: CASSRFGGSATEAFF. The J gene is TRBJ1-1, the V gene TRBV3-1. The V gene's germline CDR1 is LGHDT and CDR2 YNNKEL (reference sequence). CDR3 size: 15 residues. The whole variable domain, remainder taken from reference TRBV3-1 and TRBJ1-1, is DTAVSQTPKYLVTQMGNDKSIKCEQNLGHDTMYWYKQDSKKFLKIMFSYNNKELIINETVPNRFSPKSPDKAHLNLHINSLELGDSAVYFCASSRFGGSATEAFFGQGTRLTVV.

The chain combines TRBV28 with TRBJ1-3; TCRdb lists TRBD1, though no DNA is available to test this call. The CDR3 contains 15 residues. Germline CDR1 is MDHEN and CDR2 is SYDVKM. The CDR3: CASRRGTVAGNTIYF.

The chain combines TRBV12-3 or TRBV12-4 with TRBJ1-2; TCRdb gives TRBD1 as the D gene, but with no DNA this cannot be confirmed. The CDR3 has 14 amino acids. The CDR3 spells CASSYWGLDYGYTF.

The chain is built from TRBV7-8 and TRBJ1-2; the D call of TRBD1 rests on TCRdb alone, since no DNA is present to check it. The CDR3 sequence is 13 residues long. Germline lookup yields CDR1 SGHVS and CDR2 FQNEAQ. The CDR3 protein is CASSLGTGYGYTF.

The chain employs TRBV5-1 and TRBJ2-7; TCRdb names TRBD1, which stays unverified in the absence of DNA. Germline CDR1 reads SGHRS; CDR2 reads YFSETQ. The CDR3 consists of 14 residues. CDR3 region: CASSLGTASYEQYF. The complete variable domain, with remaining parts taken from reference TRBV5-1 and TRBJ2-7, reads KAGVTQTPRYLIKTRGQQVTLSCSPISGHRSVSWYQQTPGQGLQFLFEYFSETQRNKGNFPGRFSGRQFSNSRSEMNVSTLELGDSALYLCASSLGTASYEQYFGPGTRLTVT.

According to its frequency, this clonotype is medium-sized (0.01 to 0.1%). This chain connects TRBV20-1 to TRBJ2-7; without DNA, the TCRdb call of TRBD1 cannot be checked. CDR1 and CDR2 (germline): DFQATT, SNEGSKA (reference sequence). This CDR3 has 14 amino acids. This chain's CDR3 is CSARGVTGTYEQYF.

The CDR3 region is CASSEWRGTRNEQFF. V gene TRBV6-1 combines with J gene TRBJ2-1; TCRdb's D call, TRBD1, is unchecked because there is no DNA. In germline, CDR1 is MNHNS, CDR2 SASEGT. The CDR3 totals 15 residues.

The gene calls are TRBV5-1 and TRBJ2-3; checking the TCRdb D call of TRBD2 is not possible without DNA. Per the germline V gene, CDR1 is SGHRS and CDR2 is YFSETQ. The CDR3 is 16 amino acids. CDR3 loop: CASSSALAGSTDTQYF.

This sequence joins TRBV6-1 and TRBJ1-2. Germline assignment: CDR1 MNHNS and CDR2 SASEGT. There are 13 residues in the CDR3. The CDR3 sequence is CATSRAFNYGYTF.

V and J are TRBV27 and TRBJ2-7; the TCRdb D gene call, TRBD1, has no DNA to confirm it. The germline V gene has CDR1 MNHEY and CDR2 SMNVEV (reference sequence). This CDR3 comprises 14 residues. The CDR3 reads CASRPGRGSYEQYF.

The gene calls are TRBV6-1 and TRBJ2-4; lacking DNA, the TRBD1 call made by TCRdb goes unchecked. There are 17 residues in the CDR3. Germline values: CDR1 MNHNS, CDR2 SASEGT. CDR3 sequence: CASSPWAGGDAKNIQYF.

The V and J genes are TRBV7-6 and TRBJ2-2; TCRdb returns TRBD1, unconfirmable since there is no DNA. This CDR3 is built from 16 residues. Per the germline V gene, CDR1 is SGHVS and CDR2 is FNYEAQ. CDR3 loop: CASSPGGGSSTGELFF.

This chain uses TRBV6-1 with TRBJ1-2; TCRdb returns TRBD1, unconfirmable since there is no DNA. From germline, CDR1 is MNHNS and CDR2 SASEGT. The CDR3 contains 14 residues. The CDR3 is CASSQGFPNYGYTF.

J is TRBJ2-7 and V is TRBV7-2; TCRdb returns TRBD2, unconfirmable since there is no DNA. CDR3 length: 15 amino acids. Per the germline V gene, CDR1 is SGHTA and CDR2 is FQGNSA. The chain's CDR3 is CASSPWAGGAYEQYF.